The TCR beta chain under discussion was sequenced for a study of blood T cells in healthy people across ages (dated by TCRdb to 2013 to 2016). About the study as a whole: In model experiments, template switching captured roughly one uniquely barcoded TCR beta cDNA molecule for every two T cells. To track age-related changes in TCR beta repertoire diversity, the study relied on deep sequencing normalized with unique cDNA molecular identifiers. Four age groups were formed from the donors: young (average roughly 15 years), middle-aged (around 39), aged (62) and long-lived (roughly 81). To avoid experimental bias, donors of different ages were distributed randomly across sequencing lanes. The study analyzed two additional independent replicas of 1 million unique cDNA reads from the same blood draw for two donors, one aged 18 to 30 and one aged 80 or older.

Trimming costs V 4 bases and J 8 bases, and their ends lie 13 bases apart. Via the germline V gene, CDR1 is SGHRS and CDR2 YFSETQ. Counted from cysteine to phenylalanine, this CDR3 has 13 amino acids. Of all the DNA, just the CDR3 is kept, 39 bases in frame from base 1. Notes on this clonotype: No antigen is known for it. Base qualities were left out, and no much larger clone turns up one base away.

Donors were around 37 systemically healthy Caucasian individuals from Russia aged roughly 6 to 90 years. Each donor gave ten milliliters of peripheral blood, collected into EDTA-treated Vacutainer tubes. Ficoll-Paque density-gradient centrifugation was used to isolate PBMCs, with at least 7 million per sample. Trizol reagent was used to extract total RNA from PBMCs, with at least 6 micrograms per sample. The percentages of naive CD45RAhigh/CD27high T cells were determined by flow cytometry on a PBMC aliquot from every donor. The library was prepared using 5' RACE. The reads were generated on an Illumina HiSeq 2500. A second PCR of roughly 6 to 11 cycles was run with a J-beta primer mix and a sample-barcoded 5' primer. A unique molecular identifier was introduced onto each TCR beta cDNA molecule by a template-switch 5' adaptor carrying 12 random nucleotides. Each sample yielded at least 3 million CDR3-containing paired-end reads. All of the RNA was converted into first-strand cDNA using the Mint cDNA synthesis kit, with a TRBC-specific oligonucleotide serving as the primer. Following uracil-DNA glycosylase treatment, all cDNA underwent a first 18-cycle PCR with the universal primers M1SS and BC2_uni_R. As for the original processing: Each sample was normalized by randomly selecting 1 million high-quality reads, each carrying a distinct molecular identifier. Instead of being binned into consensus sequences, reads that shared molecular identifiers were thrown out. MiTCR, set to a Q25 quality threshold and the strictest error-elimination algorithm, was used for CDR3 identification, clonotype clustering and error correction. Lower-bound total TCR beta diversity was estimated with a nonparametric unseen species model using Euler transformation. The public reads were run again by TCRdb, first through fastp at Q25 and then through MiXCR, and only productive beta chains were kept. Rows are unified per CDR3 protein, each entry keeping the most common DNA and genes. TCRdb assigned the V and J calls; the authors' analysis was not used. Across this sample there are about 830,000 distinct CDR3 sequences, with about 62% seen only once. 28% of the sample goes to the ten largest clones.

The full study reports these points: Estimates of total diversity based on one million sequenced T cells were regarded as lower bounds and as underestimates. The percentage of naive T cells measured by flow cytometry correlated strongly with observed TCR beta diversity. Observed TCR beta diversity per million T cells fell roughly linearly with age, and a significant reduction was already apparent by age around 40. Bulk unsorted PBMC profiling prevented conclusive comparison of naive and antigen-experienced compartments. Because donor CMV infection status was unknown, age-related changes in expanded clonotypes were potentially confounded. Compared with the aged group, the long-lived group had more naive CD4+ T cells, fewer expanded clones and increased TCR diversity, suggesting age selection.

The sample was blood. The sequence links TRBV5-1 to TRBJ2-1; the D gene cannot be named for sure. The receptor's source is a young man in good health. The nucleotide sequence reads TGCGCCAGCAGCCCGGCGCCGGGCGATGAGCAGTTCTTC. This encodes CASSPAPGDEQFF.